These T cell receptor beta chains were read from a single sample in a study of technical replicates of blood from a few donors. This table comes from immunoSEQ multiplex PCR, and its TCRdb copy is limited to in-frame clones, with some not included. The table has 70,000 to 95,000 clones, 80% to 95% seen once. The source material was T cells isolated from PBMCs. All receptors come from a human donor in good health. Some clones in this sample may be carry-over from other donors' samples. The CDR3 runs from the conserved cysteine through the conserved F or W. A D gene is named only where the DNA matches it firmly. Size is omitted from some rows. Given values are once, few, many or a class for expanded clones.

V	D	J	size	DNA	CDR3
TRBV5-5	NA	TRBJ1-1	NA	TGTGCCAGCAGCTGGACGGGACAAGAGAACACTGAAGCTTTCTTT	CASSWTGQENTEAFF
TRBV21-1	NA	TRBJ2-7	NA	TGTGCCAGCAGCAAAGTTAGGGGTCCCCTCTACGAGCAGTACTTC	CASSKVRGPLYEQYF
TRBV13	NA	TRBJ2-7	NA	TGTGCCAGCACCCTCAGGGGAATGACCTACGAGCAGTACTTC	CASTLRGMTYEQYF
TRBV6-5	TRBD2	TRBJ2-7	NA	TGTGCCACCAGCCCGGGGGGGACCTTCTACGAGCAGTACTTC	CATSPGGTFYEQYF
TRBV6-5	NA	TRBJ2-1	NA	TGTGCCAGCAGTTACCTTAGGTCACAGGATTACAATGAGCAGTTCTTC	CASSYLRSQDYNEQFF
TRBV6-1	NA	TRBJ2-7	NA	TGTGCCACCACAGAGATCTACGAGCAGTACTTC	CATTEIYEQYF
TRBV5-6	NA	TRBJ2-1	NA	TGTGCCAGCAGCTTGTACCAGCGGGAGCAGTTCTTC	CASSLYQREQFF
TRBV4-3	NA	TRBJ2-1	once	TGCGCCAGCAGCCAAGTAAGGTCTGGGAGGTATGAGCAGTTCTTC	CASSQVRSGRYEQFF
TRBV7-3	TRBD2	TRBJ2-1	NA	TGTGCCAGCAGCTTACTAGCGGGAGGAGAAAATGAGCAGTTCTTC	CASSLLAGGENEQFF
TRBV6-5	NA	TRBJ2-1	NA	TGTGCCAGCAGTTACAGGGAGGTCAATGAGCAGTTCTTC	CASSYREVNEQFF
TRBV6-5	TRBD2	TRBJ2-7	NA	TGTGCCAGCAGTTCGGGACTAGCGGGGGCCTACGAGCAGTACTTC	CASSSGLAGAYEQYF
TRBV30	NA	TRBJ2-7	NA	TGTGCCTGGAATAATGGGGACTTTCTCTTCTACGAGCAGTACTTC	CAWNNGDFLFYEQYF
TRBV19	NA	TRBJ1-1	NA	TGTGCCAGTAGTATTAAGAACAGGGCTTCGAACACTGAAGCTTTCTTT	CASSIKNRASNTEAFF
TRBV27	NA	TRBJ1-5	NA	TGTGCCAGCAGCCCTTCGACGGGTGATAGCAATCAGCCCCAGCATTTT	CASSPSTGDSNQPQHF
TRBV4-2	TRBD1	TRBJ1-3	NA	TGTGCCAGCAGCCAAGATCGGGACAGTGTAGGAAACACCATATATTTT	CASSQDRDSVGNTIYF
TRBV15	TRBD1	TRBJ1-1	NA	TGTGCCACCACCCCAGGGGGAAGTACTGAAGCTTTCTTT	CATTPGGSTEAFF
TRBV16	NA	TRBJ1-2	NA	TGTGCCAGCAGCCAATACAGGCATGGCTACACCTTC	CASSQYRHGYTF
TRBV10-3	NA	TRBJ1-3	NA	TGTGCCATCAGTGGCGGAGGGGCTGGAAACACCATATATTTT	CAISGGGAGNTIYF
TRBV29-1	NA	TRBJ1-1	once	TGCAGCGTTTTCAGCGCGGCTGGAGCTTTCTTT	CSVFSAAGAFF
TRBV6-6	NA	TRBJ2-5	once	TGTGCCAGCAGTTACAGGGGCGCGGAGACCCAGTACTTC	CASSYRGAETQYF
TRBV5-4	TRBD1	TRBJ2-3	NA	TGTGCCAGCAGCTTGAAGGGACAGGGGAGTAGTACGCAGTATTTT	CASSLKGQGSSTQYF
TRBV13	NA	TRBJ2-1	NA	TGTGCCAGCAGCTTAAGTCTAGCCAATGAGCAGTTCTTC	CASSLSLANEQFF
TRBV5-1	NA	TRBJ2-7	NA	TGCGCCAGCAGCTGGGCACTAGTGGGTAACGAGCAGTACTTC	CASSWALVGNEQYF
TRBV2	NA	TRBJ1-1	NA	TGTGCCAGCAGTGAAATAGTGGGGGGAGCTTTCTTT	CASSEIVGGAFF
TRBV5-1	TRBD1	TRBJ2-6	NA	TGCGCCAGCAACCGGGGACAGGTGTACTCTGGGGCCAACGTCCTGACTTTC	CASNRGQVYSGANVLTF
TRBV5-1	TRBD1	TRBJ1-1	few	TGCGCCAGCAGCTTGGGGACAGGGGAAGCTTTCTTT	CASSLGTGEAFF
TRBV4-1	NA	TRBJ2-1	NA	TGCGCCAGCAGTACCGTAGCCAGGGGAGTAAATGAGCAGTTCTTC	CASSTVARGVNEQFF
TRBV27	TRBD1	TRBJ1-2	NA	TGTGCCAGCAGTCGGGGGACAGGGGTATTTGGCTACACCTTC	CASSRGTGVFGYTF